This T cell receptor beta chain is from a study of blood T cell repertoires in COVID-19. The V gene lost 0 bases and the J gene lost 4 bases, with 9 bases spanning the gap. CDR1 and CDR2 (germline): SGHDN, FVKESK. The CDR3 has 15 amino acids. The count of this clone is one. Assay used: immunoSEQ multiplex PCR; TCRdb lists only in-frame clones, some missing. The data contain roughly 100,000 clones, approximately 82% of them singletons. The sequence was collected from a woman at least 80 years old with acute or convalescent COVID-19. This chain connects TRBV14 to TRBJ2-2; no definite D call. The sequenced sample consisted of peripheral blood. In DNA, the CDR3 is TGTGCCAGCAGCCAAGATCGTGGCTTCACCGGGGAGCTGTTTTTT. The encoded protein is CASSQDRGFTGELFF.